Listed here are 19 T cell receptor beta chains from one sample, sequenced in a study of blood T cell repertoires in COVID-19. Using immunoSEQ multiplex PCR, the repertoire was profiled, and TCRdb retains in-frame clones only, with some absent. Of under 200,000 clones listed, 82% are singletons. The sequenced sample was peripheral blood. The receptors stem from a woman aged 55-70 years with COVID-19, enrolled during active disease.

The CDR3 nucleotides read TGTGCCAGCAGCTTAGGCAGGGCGTCAATAGGGAATCAGCCCCAGCATTTT. Translated: CASSLGRASIGNQPQHF. V usage is TRBV5-6 and J usage is TRBJ1-5; tentative D call: TRBD1 (5 bases). This CDR3 comprises 17 residues. Trimming left V 2 bases short and J 4 bases short, with 19 bases between. Germline CDR1 is SGHDT and CDR2 is YYEEEE.

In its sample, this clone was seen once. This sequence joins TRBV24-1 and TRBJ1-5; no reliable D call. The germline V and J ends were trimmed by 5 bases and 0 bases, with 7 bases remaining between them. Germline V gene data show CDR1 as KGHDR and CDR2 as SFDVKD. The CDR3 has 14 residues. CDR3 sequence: CATSAGFSNQPQHF. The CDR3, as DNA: TGTGCCACCAGTGCGGGGTTTAGCAATCAGCCCCAGCATTTT.

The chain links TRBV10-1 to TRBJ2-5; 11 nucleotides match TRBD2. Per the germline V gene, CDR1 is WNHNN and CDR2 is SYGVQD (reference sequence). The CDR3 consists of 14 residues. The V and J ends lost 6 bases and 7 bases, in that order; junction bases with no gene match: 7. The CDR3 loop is CASRGLAARATQYF. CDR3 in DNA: TGCGCCAGCAGGGGACTAGCGGCCCGTGCGACCCAGTACTTC.

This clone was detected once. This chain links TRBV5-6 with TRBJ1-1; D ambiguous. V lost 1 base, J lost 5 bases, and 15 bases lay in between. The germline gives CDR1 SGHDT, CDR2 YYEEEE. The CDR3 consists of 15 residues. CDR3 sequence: CASSLKAAGGTEAFF. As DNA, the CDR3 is TGTGCCAGCAGCTTGAAAGCAGCGGGCGGGACTGAAGCTTTCTTT.

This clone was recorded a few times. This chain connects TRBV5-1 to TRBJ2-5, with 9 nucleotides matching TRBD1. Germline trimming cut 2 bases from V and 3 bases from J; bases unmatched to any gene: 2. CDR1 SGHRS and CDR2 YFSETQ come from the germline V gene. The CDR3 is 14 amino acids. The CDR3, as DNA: TGCGCCAGCAGCTTCTGGGACAGGGAAGAGACCCAGTACTTC. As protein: CASSFWDREETQYF.

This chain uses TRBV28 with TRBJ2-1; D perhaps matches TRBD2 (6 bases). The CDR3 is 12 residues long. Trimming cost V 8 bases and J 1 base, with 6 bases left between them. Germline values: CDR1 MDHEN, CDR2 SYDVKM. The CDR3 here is CASAGSYNEQFF. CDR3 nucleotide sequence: TGTGCCAGCGCGGGATCCTACAATGAGCAGTTCTTC.

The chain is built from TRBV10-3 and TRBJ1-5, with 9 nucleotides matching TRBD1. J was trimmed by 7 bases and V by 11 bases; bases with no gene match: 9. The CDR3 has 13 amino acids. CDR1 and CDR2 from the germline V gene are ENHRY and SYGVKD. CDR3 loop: CAASGTGYQPQHF. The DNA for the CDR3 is TGTGCCGCGTCCGGGACAGGGTACCAGCCCCAGCATTTT.

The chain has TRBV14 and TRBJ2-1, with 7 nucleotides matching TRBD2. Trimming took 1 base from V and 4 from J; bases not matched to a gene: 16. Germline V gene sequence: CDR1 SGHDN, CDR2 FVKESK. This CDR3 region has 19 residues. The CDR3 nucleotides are TGTGCCAGCAGCCAAGTTCGAGGGAGGGGTATCCCCATGTACAATGAGCAGTTCTTC. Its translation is CASSQVRGRGIPMYNEQFF.

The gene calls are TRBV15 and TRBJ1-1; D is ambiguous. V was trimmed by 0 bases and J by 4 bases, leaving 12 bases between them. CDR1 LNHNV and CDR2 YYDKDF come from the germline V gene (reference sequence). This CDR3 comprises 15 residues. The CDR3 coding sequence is TGTGCCACCAGCAGAGAGGGAGCTGCAGGCACTGAAGCTTTCTTT. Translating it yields CATSREGAAGTEAFF.

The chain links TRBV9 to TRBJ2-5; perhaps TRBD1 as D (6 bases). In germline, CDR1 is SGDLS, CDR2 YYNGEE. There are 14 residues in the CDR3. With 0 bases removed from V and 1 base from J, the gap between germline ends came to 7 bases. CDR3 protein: CASSVGRGQETQYF. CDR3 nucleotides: TGTGCCAGCAGCGTAGGCAGGGGCCAAGAGACCCAGTACTTC.

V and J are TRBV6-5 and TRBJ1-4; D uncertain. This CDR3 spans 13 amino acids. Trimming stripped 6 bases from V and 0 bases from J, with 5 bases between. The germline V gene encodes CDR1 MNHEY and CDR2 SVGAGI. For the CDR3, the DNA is TGTGCCAGCAGCCGGGCAACTAATGAAAAACTGTTTTTT. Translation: CASSRATNEKLFF.

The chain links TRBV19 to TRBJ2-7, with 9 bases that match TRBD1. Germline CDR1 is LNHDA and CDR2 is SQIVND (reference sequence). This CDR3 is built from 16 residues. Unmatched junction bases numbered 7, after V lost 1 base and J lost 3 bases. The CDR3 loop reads CASSIAAGTGLYEQYF. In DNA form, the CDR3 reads TGTGCCAGTAGTATAGCCGCCGGGACAGGGCTCTACGAGCAGTACTTC.

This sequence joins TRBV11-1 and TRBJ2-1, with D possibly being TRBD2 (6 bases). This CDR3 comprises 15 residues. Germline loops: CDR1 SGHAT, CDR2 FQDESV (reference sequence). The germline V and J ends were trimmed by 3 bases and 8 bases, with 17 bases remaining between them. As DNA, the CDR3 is TGTGCCAGCAGCTTGGGGACGGGAGTGGCTGATGAGCAGTTCTTC. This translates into CASSLGTGVADEQFF.

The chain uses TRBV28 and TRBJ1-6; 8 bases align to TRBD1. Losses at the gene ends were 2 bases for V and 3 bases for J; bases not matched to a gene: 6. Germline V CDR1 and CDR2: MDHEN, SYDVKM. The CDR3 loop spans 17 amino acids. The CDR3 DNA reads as TGTGCCAGCAGTTTAAATAGGGGGACAGGCTATAATTCACCCCTCCACTTT. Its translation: CASSLNRGTGYNSPLHF.

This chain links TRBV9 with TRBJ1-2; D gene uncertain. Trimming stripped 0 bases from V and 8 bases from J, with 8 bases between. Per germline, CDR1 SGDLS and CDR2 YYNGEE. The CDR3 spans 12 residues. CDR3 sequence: CASSVANGGYTF. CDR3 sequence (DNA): TGTGCCAGCAGCGTAGCCAACGGGGGCTACACCTTC.

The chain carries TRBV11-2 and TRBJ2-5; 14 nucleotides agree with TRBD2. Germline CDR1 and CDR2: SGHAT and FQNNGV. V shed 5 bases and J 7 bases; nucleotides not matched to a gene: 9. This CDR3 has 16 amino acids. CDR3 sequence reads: CASSARTSGRRGTQYF. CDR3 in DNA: TGTGCCAGCAGCGCCCGGACTAGCGGGAGGAGGGGGACCCAGTACTTC.

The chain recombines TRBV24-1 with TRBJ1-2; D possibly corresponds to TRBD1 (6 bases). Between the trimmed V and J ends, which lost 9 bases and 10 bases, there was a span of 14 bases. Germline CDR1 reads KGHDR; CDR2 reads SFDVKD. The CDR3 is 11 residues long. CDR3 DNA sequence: TGTGCCACCCGACAGGACAATGACTACACCTTC. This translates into CATRQDNDYTF.

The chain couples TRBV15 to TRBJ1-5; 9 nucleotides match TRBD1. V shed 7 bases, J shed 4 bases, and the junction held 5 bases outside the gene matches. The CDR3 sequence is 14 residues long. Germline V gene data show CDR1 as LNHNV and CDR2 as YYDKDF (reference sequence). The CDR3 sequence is CATNPTGGNQPQHF. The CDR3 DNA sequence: TGTGCCACCAACCCGACAGGGGGGAATCAGCCCCAGCATTTT. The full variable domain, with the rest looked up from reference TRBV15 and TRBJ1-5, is DAMVIQNPRYQVTQFGKPVTLSCSQTLNHNVMYWYQQKSSQAPKLLFHYYDKDFNNEADTPDNFQSRRPNTSFCFLDIRSPGLGDTAMYLCATNPTGGNQPQHFGDGTRLSIL.

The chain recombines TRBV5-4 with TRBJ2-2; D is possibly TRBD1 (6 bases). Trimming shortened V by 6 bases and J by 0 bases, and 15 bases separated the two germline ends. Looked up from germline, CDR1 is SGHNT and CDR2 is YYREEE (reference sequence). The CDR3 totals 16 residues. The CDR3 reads CASNTWDKTNTGELFF. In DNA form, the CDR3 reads TGTGCCAGCAACACTTGGGACAAGACGAACACCGGGGAGCTGTTTTTT.